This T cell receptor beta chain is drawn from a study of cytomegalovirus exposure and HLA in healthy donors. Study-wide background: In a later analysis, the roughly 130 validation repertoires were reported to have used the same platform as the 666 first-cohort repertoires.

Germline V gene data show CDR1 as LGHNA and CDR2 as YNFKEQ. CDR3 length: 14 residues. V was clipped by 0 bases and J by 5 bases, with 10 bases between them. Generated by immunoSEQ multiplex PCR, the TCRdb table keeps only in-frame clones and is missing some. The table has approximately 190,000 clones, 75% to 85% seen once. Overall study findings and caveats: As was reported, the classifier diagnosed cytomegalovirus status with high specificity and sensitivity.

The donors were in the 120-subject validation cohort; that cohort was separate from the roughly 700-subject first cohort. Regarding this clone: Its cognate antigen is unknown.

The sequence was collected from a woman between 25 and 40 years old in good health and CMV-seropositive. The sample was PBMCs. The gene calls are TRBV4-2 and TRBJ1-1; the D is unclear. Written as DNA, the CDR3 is TGTGCCAGCAGCCAAGATGGCCGGGGAACTGAAGCTTTCTTT. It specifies CASSQDGRGTEAFF.